These T cell receptor beta chains were read from a single sample in a study of blood T cell repertoires in COVID-19. Sequenced by immunoSEQ multiplex PCR; TCRdb stores in-frame clones only, minus some. The table has approximately 670,000 clones, around 90% seen once; the top ten hold roughly 0.25%. Input material: peripheral blood. Receptors originate from a woman aged 18 to 35 with acute or convalescent COVID-19. Each CDR3 is given with its conserved first and last residue. The D gene is left open where the match is weak. Clone size, where shown, is once, few, many, or a class for clones that have expanded.

14	-	-	TRBJ1-4	TRBV7-2	TGTGCCAGCAGCTTACGTTTATCTAATGAAAAACTGTTTTTT	CASSLRLSNEKLFF
13	once	-	TRBJ2-5	TRBV5-1	TGCGCCAGCAGCTTGGCGTCTATCGAGACCCAGTACTTC	CASSLASIETQYF
12	-	-	TRBJ1-2	TRBV6-5	TGTGCCAGCAGCAACCGCGGTGGAGGCTACACCTTC	CASSNRGGGYTF
14	-	TRBD2	TRBJ2-7	TRBV9	TGTGCCAGCAGCGTGGGAGCGGGGGGTTACGAGCAGTACTTC	CASSVGAGGYEQYF
12	-	-	TRBJ2-2	TRBV7-3	TGTGCCAGCAGCACCACTACCGGGGAGCTGTTTTTT	CASSTTTGELFF
15	-	-	TRBJ2-3	TRBV9	TGTGCCAGCAGCGTATTTAGCAGGGGCGTGGATACGCAGTATTTT	CASSVFSRGVDTQYF
14	-	-	TRBJ2-3	TRBV30	TGTGCCTGGCATCAAACAGGGTCCGCAGATACGCAGTATTTT	CAWHQTGSADTQYF
15	-	TRBD2	TRBJ2-3	TRBV5-1	TGCGCCAGCACCCCTGGGCTAGCGGGGTCAGATACGCAGTATTTT	CASTPGLAGSDTQYF
15	-	-	TRBJ2-3	TRBV2	TGTGCCAGCAGACGGAGGGCGCGGGGCACAGATACGCAGTATTTT	CASRRRARGTDTQYF
15	once	TRBD1	TRBJ2-2	TRBV2	TGTGCCAGCAGACCCGGACAGGCCCTCACCGGGGAGCTGTTTTTT	CASRPGQALTGELFF
15	-	TRBD1	TRBJ1-1	TRBV28	TGTGCCAGCAGTTTCTGGGGACAGGGTAACACTGAAGCTTTCTTT	CASSFWGQGNTEAFF
19	-	TRBD1	TRBJ2-2	TRBV7-9	TGTGCCAGCAGCTTTTCGCCTGTTGTGACCGACAGGGGGCTTATGGAGCTGTTTTTT	CASSFSPVVTDRGLMELFF
16	-	-	TRBJ2-7	TRBV5-5	TGTGCCAGCAGCATTTCTCCGGGAGCCGGAATCTACGAGCAGTACTTC	CASSISPGAGIYEQYF
14	-	TRBD1	TRBJ1-2	TRBV24-1	TGTGCCACCAGTGACCAGGACAGGGGCTATGGCTACACCTTC	CATSDQDRGYGYTF
14	-	-	TRBJ1-6	TRBV27	TGTGCCAGCAGTTCCCCGGGGTCGGTCCCACCCCTCCACTTT	CASSSPGSVPPLHF
11	-	-	TRBJ1-2	TRBV30	TGTGCCTGGAGTGAGGGGTCAGGCTACACCTTC	CAWSEGSGYTF